The 32 T cell receptor beta chains in this list originate from one sample, sequenced in a study of technical replicates of blood from several donors. Assay: immunoSEQ multiplex PCR; the TCRdb copy retains only in-frame clones and omits some. This sample has roughly 90,000 clones, with 95% to 97% found just once. Sample: T cells isolated from PBMCs. These receptors were collected from a human donor in good health.

The gene calls are TRBV2 and TRBJ2-6; 8 bases map to TRBD1. J lost 4 bases, V lost 4 bases, and 9 bases had no gene match. Germline CDR1 SNHLY, CDR2 FYNNEI. The CDR3 spans 17 residues. For the CDR3, the DNA is TGTGCCAGCAGTGTCTGGCAGGGGGCGACCGGGGCCAACGTCCTGACTTTC. Translated: CASSVWQGATGANVLTF. The full variable domain, rest sourced from reference TRBV2 and TRBJ2-6, is EPEVTQTPSHQVTQMGQEVILRCVPISNHLYFYWYRQILGQKVEFLVSFYNNEISEKSEIFDDQFSVERPDGSNFTLKIRSTKLEDSAMYFCASSVWQGATGANVLTFGAGSRLTVL.

This rearrangement joins TRBV7-3 to TRBJ2-3; D gene unclear. Deletions cut 1 base from V and 2 bases from J, with 13 bases between. CDR1 and CDR2 (germline): SGHTA, FQGTGA. The CDR3 is 16 amino acids. This CDR3 is CASSLIEEIYTDTQYF. CDR3 bases: TGTGCCAGCAGCTTAATTGAGGAAATATACACAGATACGCAGTATTTT.

The chain recombines TRBV5-1 with TRBJ2-2, with 10 bases that match TRBD1. Germline CDR1 reads SGHRS; CDR2 reads YFSETQ. The V and J ends lost 7 bases and 3 bases, in that order; junction bases with no gene match: 15. CDR3 size: 18 residues. This CDR3 is CASWGQGQSVTYTGELFF. CDR3 DNA: TGCGCCAGCTGGGGACAGGGGCAATCGGTGACGTACACCGGGGAGCTGTTTTTT.

The gene calls are TRBV28 and TRBJ2-7, with TRBD1 identical over 9 bases. The CDR3 totals 14 residues. Trimming took 7 bases from V and 3 from J; bases not matched to a gene: 7. Looked up from germline, CDR1 is MDHEN and CDR2 is SYDVKM. The CDR3 DNA reads as TGTGCCAGCACCTGGGACAGGGAGATCTACGAGCAGTACTTC. Translation: CASTWDREIYEQYF.

The chain is built from TRBV2 and TRBJ2-2; TRBD2 might be the D (6 bases). Germline V CDR1 and CDR2: SNHLY, FYNNEI. Deletions cut 8 bases from V and 4 bases from J, with 14 bases between. The length of the CDR3 is 14 residues. The CDR3 spells CASRASVTTGELFF. The CDR3 nucleotides are TGTGCCAGCCGTGCTAGCGTGACCACCGGGGAGCTGTTTTTT.

The gene calls are TRBV13 and TRBJ1-1; TRBD1 is a possible D gene (5 bases). The CDR3 is 13 amino acids. Germline V CDR1 and CDR2: PRHDT, FYEKMQ (reference sequence). With 3 bases removed from V and 6 bases from J, the gap between germline ends came to 11 bases. The CDR3 DNA follows: TGTGCCAGCAGCTTCACAGGTGATTCTGAAGCTTTCTTT. Its translation is CASSFTGDSEAFF.

The rearrangement links TRBV30 to TRBJ2-2, with TRBD2 matching 8 bases. Germline V gene data show CDR1 as GTSNPN and CDR2 as SVGIG (reference sequence). V shed 3 bases, J shed 5 bases, and the junction held 11 bases outside the gene matches. CDR3 length: 16 residues. The CDR3 loop reads CAWRHNKRETTGELFF. In DNA form, the CDR3 reads TGTGCCTGGAGGCATAATAAGCGGGAGACGACCGGGGAGCTGTTTTTT. The full variable domain, with the rest looked up from reference TRBV30 and TRBJ2-2, is SQTIHQWPATLVQPVGSPLSLECTVEGTSNPNLYWYRQAAGRGLQLLFYSVGIGQISSEVPQNLSASRPQDRQFILSSKKLLLSDSGFYLCAWRHNKRETTGELFFGEGSRLTVL.

This rearrangement joins TRBV11-3 to TRBJ2-3; a possible D gene is TRBD1 (5 bases). CDR3 size: 13 residues. Per germline, CDR1 SGHNT and CDR2 YENEEA. V shed 1 base and J shed 12 bases, with 14 bases lying between them. The CDR3 coding sequence is TGTGCCAGCAGCTTAGGACGATCAGGGCGACAGTATTTT. Its protein is CASSLGRSGRQYF. The full variable domain, completed using reference TRBV11-3 and TRBJ2-3, is EAGVVQSPRYKIIEKKQPVAFWCNPISGHNTLYWYLQNLGQGPELLIRYENEEAVDDSQLPKDRFSAERLKGVDSTLKIQPAELGDSAVYLCASSLGRSGRQYFGPGTRLTVL.

The chain employs TRBV6-6 and TRBJ2-5; TRBD1 matches 7 bases. In germline, CDR1 is MNHNY, CDR2 SVGAGI (reference sequence). The CDR3 runs 16 residues. V trimming: 6 bases; J trimming: 2 bases; junction bases outside the gene matches: 12. Here the CDR3 reads CASRRPSPGQQETQYF. Written as DNA, the CDR3 is TGTGCCAGCAGGCGCCCTTCCCCGGGACAGCAAGAGACCCAGTACTTC.

The chain is built from TRBV5-4 and TRBJ1-1, with 7 bases aligning to TRBD1. Germline CDR1 SGHNT, CDR2 YYREEE (reference sequence). This CDR3 region has 15 residues. The trim removed 4 bases at V and 4 bases at J, leaving 10 bases unmatched. The CDR3 reads CASSEPTGEVTEAFF. The DNA for the CDR3 is TGTGCCAGCAGCGAACCAACAGGGGAGGTCACTGAAGCTTTCTTT.

This chain joins TRBV27 and TRBJ1-1, with D unclear. This CDR3 has 13 residues. Germline V gives CDR1 MNHEY, CDR2 SMNVEV (reference sequence). V lost 3 bases and J 0 bases, leaving 5 bases between the germline ends. The CDR3 coding sequence is TGTGCCAGCAGTTTCCAGATGAACACTGAAGCTTTCTTT. Protein: CASSFQMNTEAFF.

V usage is TRBV25-1 and J usage is TRBJ2-3; 10 bases map to TRBD2. V trimming: 3 bases; J trimming: 3 bases; junction bases outside the gene matches: 3. CDR1 and CDR2 from the germline V gene are MGHDK and SYGVNS. There are 15 residues in the CDR3. CDR3 sequence (DNA): TGTGCCAGCAGTGATGCTAGCGGGAGAACAGATACGCAGTATTTT. This codes for CASSDASGRTDTQYF.

J is TRBJ2-5 and V is TRBV9; the D gene is possibly TRBD2 (5 bases). V gave up 5 bases and J gave up 5 bases, with 19 bases separating them. The germline CDR1 and CDR2 sequences are SGDLS and YYNGEE. The CDR3 is 15 amino acids. The CDR3 nucleotides read TGTGCCAGCAGACCGAATGCGGACGGACTTGAGACCCAGTACTTC. It translates to CASRPNADGLETQYF.

The V and J genes are TRBV11-2 and TRBJ1-2, with D perhaps TRBD1 (5 bases). Trimming shortened V by 2 bases and J by 8 bases, and 18 bases separated the two germline ends. CDR3 length: 15 amino acids. Germline CDR1 and CDR2: SGHAT and FQNNGV. The CDR3 loop reads CASSLIMFRVGGYTF. The CDR3 region has the DNA TGTGCCAGCAGCTTAATTATGTTCAGGGTTGGGGGCTACACCTTC.

This sequence joins TRBV19 and TRBJ2-7; 7 positions match TRBD2. V gave up 4 bases and J gave up 5 bases; unmatched junction bases: 5. Germline CDR1 and CDR2: LNHDA and SQIVND (reference sequence). The CDR3 consists of 13 residues. CDR3 loop: CASSRTRGDEQYF. The CDR3 coding sequence is TGTGCCAGTAGTAGGACTAGAGGGGACGAGCAGTACTTC.

The V call is TRBV5-6, the J call TRBJ2-2; 14 bases fit TRBD2. With 4 bases clipped from V and 7 bases from J, the junction kept 6 bases outside the gene matches. The CDR3 covers 16 residues. Germline V CDR1 and CDR2: SGHDT, YYEEEE. For the CDR3, the DNA is TGTGCCAGCAGCGAGGGACTAGCGGGAGCGGTCGGGGAGCTGTTTTTT. Amino acids: CASSEGLAGAVGELFF. The whole variable domain, remainder taken from reference TRBV5-6 and TRBJ2-2, is DAGVTQSPTHLIKTRGQQVTLRCSPKSGHDTVSWYQQALGQGPQFIFQYYEEEERQRGNFPDRFSGHQFPNYSSELNVNALLLGDSALYLCASSEGLAGAVGELFFGEGSRLTVL.

The chain has TRBV4-3 and TRBJ2-5; TRBD1 is a possible D gene (6 bases). CDR3 length: 17 residues. The germline gives CDR1 LGHNA, CDR2 YSLEER. Deletions cut 1 base from V and 5 bases from J, with 20 bases between. The CDR3 loop reads CASSQVIGDTSRETQYF. The DNA of the CDR3 is TGCGCCAGCAGCCAAGTTATTGGGGACACAAGTAGGGAGACCCAGTACTTC.

A note on this clone: The sample holds other DNA sequences that translate to the same CDR3. This chain connects TRBV9 to TRBJ2-4, with 7 nucleotides matching TRBD2. V shed 0 bases, J shed 7 bases, and the junction held 10 bases outside the gene matches. The CDR3 spans 16 residues. CDR1 and CDR2 from the germline V gene are SGDLS and YYNGEE. CDR3 DNA sequence: TGTGCCAGCAGCGTAGAAGTAGGACTAGAGATGAACATTCAGTACTTC. Translated, it gives CASSVEVGLEMNIQYF.

The V call is TRBV9, the J call TRBJ2-1, with D uncertain. Germline V gene sequence: CDR1 SGDLS, CDR2 YYNGEE. V lost 0 bases, J lost 3 bases, and 4 bases lay in between. This CDR3 is built from 13 residues. The DNA for the CDR3 is TGTGCCAGCAGCGTAGCAGGCTACAATGAGCAGTTCTTC. Its translation is CASSVAGYNEQFF. The variable domain in full, completed from reference TRBV9 and TRBJ2-1, reads DSGVTQTPKHLITATGQRVTLRCSPRSGDLSVYWYQQSLDQGLQFLIQYYNGEERAKGNILERFSAQQFPDLHSELNLSSLELGDSALYFCASSVAGYNEQFFGPGTRLTVL.

The chain is built from TRBV9 and TRBJ2-1, with 8 bases identical to TRBD2. J gave up 5 bases and V 0 bases, and 7 bases lay outside the gene matches. From germline, CDR1 is SGDLS and CDR2 YYNGEE. The CDR3 length is 16 residues. The CDR3 nucleotides are TGTGCCAGCAGCGTAGAAAAAACTAGCGGTAACAATGAGCAGTTCTTC. It specifies CASSVEKTSGNNEQFF.

The chain is built from TRBV12-5 and TRBJ1-1; TRBD1 might be the D (6 bases). The CDR3 covers 16 residues. CDR1 LGHNT and CDR2 FRNRAP come from the germline V gene. V gave up 4 bases and J gave up 1 base, with 16 bases separating them. The CDR3 DNA reads TGTGCTAGTGGTTCCGTGTACAGGGAAGGGAACACTGAAGCTTTCTTT. Protein: CASGSVYREGNTEAFF.

This chain joins TRBV9 and TRBJ2-3; the match to TRBD2 covers 9 bases. Germline lookup yields CDR1 SGDLS and CDR2 YYNGEE. The V and J ends lost 0 bases and 2 bases, in that order; junction bases with no gene match: 10. The CDR3 loop spans 18 amino acids. The CDR3 bases are TGTGCCAGCAGCGTAGGTTCTAGCGGGACCACTTTCACAGATACGCAGTATTTT. Its translation is CASSVGSSGTTFTDTQYF.

V and J are TRBV7-2 and TRBJ1-2; 8 bases are a match to TRBD1. Losses at the gene ends were 5 bases for V and 7 bases for J; bases not matched to a gene: 9. CDR1 and CDR2 from the germline V gene are SGHTA and FQGNSA. This CDR3 is 14 amino acids long. CDR3 DNA sequence: TGTGCCAGCAGCGCGCTGACAGGGGTCCCTGGCTACACCTTC. Translating gives CASSALTGVPGYTF.

The rearrangement joins TRBV19 to TRBJ1-5; no clear D gene. The CDR3 runs 16 residues. Germline values: CDR1 LNHDA, CDR2 SQIVND (reference sequence). V lost 0 bases and J lost 0, with 9 bases in between. The CDR3 is CASSIDSTVSNQPQHF. CDR3 DNA: TGTGCCAGTAGTATAGATTCTACAGTTAGCAATCAGCCCCAGCATTTT.

The chain recombines TRBV11-3 with TRBJ1-1; D gene ambiguous. V dropped 1 base and J dropped 7 bases, with 7 bases sitting between them. Germline V gene sequence: CDR1 SGHNT, CDR2 YENEEA. The CDR3 sequence is 12 residues long. The CDR3 coding sequence is TGTGCCAGCAGCTTAGGAGAGCATGAAGCTTTCTTT. This codes for CASSLGEHEAFF.

This chain uses TRBV6-1 with TRBJ2-5, with D possibly TRBD2 on 6 matching bases. Germline assignment: CDR1 MNHNS and CDR2 SASEGT. With 4 bases removed from V and 5 bases from J, the gap between germline ends came to 14 bases. This CDR3 spans 14 amino acids. The CDR3: CASSVLAMSETQYF. CDR3 DNA sequence: TGTGCCAGCAGTGTACTAGCTATGAGTGAGACCCAGTACTTC.

CDR3 in amino acids: CASSTGLEQFF. CDR3 DNA sequence: TGTGCCAGTAGTACAGGGCTTGAGCAGTTCTTC. The V and J genes are TRBV19 and TRBJ2-1; tentative D call: TRBD1 (5 bases). V lost 4 bases and J 9 bases, leaving 7 bases between the germline ends. Germline-derived CDR1 and CDR2 are LNHDA and SQIVND (reference sequence). CDR3 length: 11 residues.

The chain employs TRBV18 and TRBJ2-1; 12 bases align to TRBD2. This CDR3 has 15 residues. Germline loops: CDR1 KGHSH, CDR2 LQKENI. Trimming cost V 5 bases and J 10 bases; bases outside gene matches: 9. The DNA of the CDR3 is TGTGCCAGCTCAGAACTAGCGGGGGGTCTCGGGGAGCAGTTCTTC. Translated, it gives CASSELAGGLGEQFF.

The chain links TRBV9 to TRBJ1-2, with TRBD1 identical over 10 bases. V shed 6 bases and J 12 bases; nucleotides not matched to a gene: 14. The CDR3 length is 14 residues. Per germline, CDR1 SGDLS and CDR2 YYNGEE. CDR3: CASTSGQGTVNDTF. DNA of the CDR3: TGTGCCAGCACATCGGGACAGGGGACAGTAAACGACACCTTC. Using reference TRBV9 and TRBJ1-2 for the parts outside the CDR3, the full variable domain is DSGVTQTPKHLITATGQRVTLRCSPRSGDLSVYWYQQSLDQGLQFLIQYYNGEERAKGNILERFSAQQFPDLHSELNLSSLELGDSALYFCASTSGQGTVNDTFGSGTRLTVV.

The rearrangement uses TRBV6-5 and TRBJ2-4; D is uncertain. CDR1 is MNHEY, CDR2 SVGAGI, per germline. The CDR3 contains 14 residues. Trimming removed 4 bases at V and 0 bases at J, with 7 bases between. The CDR3 here is CASSSELAKNIQYF. The CDR3 DNA is TGTGCCAGCAGTTCGGAGTTAGCCAAAAACATTCAGTACTTC.

The chain couples TRBV27 to TRBJ1-5, with a possible D match to TRBD1 (5 bases). CDR1 MNHEY and CDR2 SMNVEV come from the germline V gene (reference sequence). V lost 3 bases, J lost 5 bases, and 11 bases lay in between. This CDR3 is built from 14 residues. CDR3 in amino acids: CASSLGQGYQPQHF. The CDR3, as DNA: TGTGCCAGCAGTTTGGGGCAGGGTTATCAGCCCCAGCATTTT.

In the case of this clone: The junction and the germline gene differ at one end; a read error may be behind it. The rearrangement joins TRBV7-2 to TRBJ1-1; the D gene is possibly TRBD1 (6 bases). Germline values: CDR1 SGHTA, CDR2 FQGNSA. This CDR3 region has 13 residues. DNA for the CDR3: TGTGCCAGCAGCTTACAGGGGAACGCTGAAGCTTTCTTT. Amino acid sequence: CASSLQGNAEAFF. Full variable domain (outside the CDR3, taken from reference TRBV7-2 and TRBJ1-1): GAGVSQSPSNKVTEKGKDVELRCDPISGHTALYWYRQSLGQGLEFLIYFQGNSAPDKSGLPSDRFSAERTGGSVSTLTIQRTQQEDSAVYLCASSLQGNAEAFFGQGTRLTVV.